This T cell receptor beta chain was captured by sequencing in a study of blood T cell repertoires in COVID-19. Background on the study: Acute-phase and convalescent COVID-19 samples originated in the United States, Italy and Spain. PBMCs, B-cell-depleted T cells, or T cells provided the cDNA or gDNA that made up the material.

Source study methods: Using reference gene primer amplification, nucleated cell counts were estimated. Profiled with immunoSEQ multiplex PCR; TCRdb holds only in-frame clones, not every one. Clonal size and the V and J genes are those of that table, whereas D and trimming came from the DNA. The repertoire has 150,000 to 200,000 clones, approximately 85% of them found once; the top ten carry 0.95% to 1.5%. The origin of this receptor is a man in his fifties or sixties who had recovered from COVID-19. Sequencing was carried out using peripheral blood.

This chain's CDR3 is CASSFDRANTEAFF. The CDR3 region has the DNA TGTGCCAGCAGTTTCGACAGGGCGAACACTGAAGCTTTCTTT. The V and J genes are TRBV7-9 and TRBJ1-1; 7 bases line up with TRBD1. CDR3 length: 14 amino acids. V shed 6 bases and J 1 base; nucleotides not matched to a gene: 5. Germline CDR1 and CDR2: SEHNR and FQNEAQ (reference sequence). Using reference TRBV7-9 and TRBJ1-1 for the parts outside the CDR3, the full variable domain is DTGVSQNPRHKITKRGQNVTFRCDPISEHNRLYWYRQTLGQGPEFLTYFQNEAQLEKSRLLSDRFSAERPKGSFSTLEIQRTEQGDSAMYLCASSFDRANTEAFFGQGTRLTVV.